This T cell receptor (beta chain) originates from a study of radiation and T cells in renal cell carcinoma. About this clone itself: Antigen specificity is unknown.

After removal of 6 bases from V and 0 bases from J, the junction contained 5 bases not matched to a gene. Looked up from germline, CDR1 is MDHEN and CDR2 is SYDVKM. CDR3 size: 15 residues. Whole-study results and caveats: In blood, top tumor clones expanded by 2 weeks, shrinking by 4.

Time point reported: blood 4 weeks post-SBRT, at nephrectomy. Noted treatment: 15 Gy SBRT to primary tumor, nephrectomy 4 weeks later. Clones were read by immunoSEQ multiplex PCR, and TCRdb kept only the in-frame ones, dropping some. This sample has 140,000 or so clones; around nine tenths occur once, and the top ten carry less than 20%. The chain carries TRBV28 and TRBJ1-5, with 7 positions matching TRBD1. This TCR came from a woman between 50 and 59 years old with renal cell carcinoma. The sequenced sample was blood, obtained from a patient whose treatment included radiotherapy and nephrectomy. The CDR3 sequence is CASSPRDSSNQPQHF. DNA of the CDR3: TGTGCCAGCAGCCCCCGGGACAGTAGCAATCAGCCCCAGCATTTT.